These 16 T cell receptor beta chains originate from one sample sequenced in a study of blood T cell repertoires in COVID-19. The data were produced by immunoSEQ multiplex PCR, yet TCRdb's version contains in-frame clones alone and is incomplete. Of 220,000 or so clones in the sample, 80% to 85% were seen once. The sample comprised peripheral blood. The receptors derive from an elderly woman with COVID-19, enrolled during active disease.

This chain joins TRBV5-1 and TRBJ2-1; TRBD2 matches at 9 bases. Trimming removed 0 bases from V and 7 bases from J; junction bases left unmatched: 2. Germline CDR1 SGHRS, CDR2 YFSETQ. The CDR3 runs 14 residues. CDR3: CASSLGREGNEQFF. CDR3 DNA: TGCGCCAGCAGCTTGGGGCGGGAGGGGAATGAGCAGTTCTTC. Based on the CDR3 plus reference TRBV5-1 and TRBJ2-1, the full variable domain is KAGVTQTPRYLIKTRGQQVTLSCSPISGHRSVSWYQQTPGQGLQFLFEYFSETQRNKGNFPGRFSGRQFSNSRSEMNVSTLELGDSALYLCASSLGREGNEQFFGPGTRLTVL.

This chain links TRBV5-1 with TRBJ2-5, with a weak D call TRBD2 (7 bases). V lost 7 bases and J 9 bases, leaving 16 bases between the germline ends. This CDR3 spans 12 amino acids. CDR1 is SGHRS, CDR2 YFSETQ, per germline. CDR3 amino acids: CASSEGGVAQYF. The CDR3 nucleotides are TGCGCCAGCTCGGAAGGGGGGGTCGCCCAGTACTTC.

The chain employs TRBV28 and TRBJ1-1; 7 bases agree with TRBD1. Germline CDR1 is MDHEN and CDR2 is SYDVKM. V trimming: 4 bases; J trimming: 10 bases; junction bases outside the gene matches: 9. The CDR3 runs to 13 residues. CDR3 bases: TGTGCCAGCAGTTATATCAGGGGGGCCGGAGCTTTCTTT. It is translated as CASSYIRGAGAFF.

This clone has just a few counts. The chain couples TRBV6-2 or TRBV6-3 to TRBJ2-3; D is undetermined. This CDR3 region has 14 residues. CDR1 is MNHEY, CDR2 SVGEGT, per germline. Trimming removed 0 bases from V and 0 bases from J, with 4 bases in between. The CDR3 region has the DNA TGTGCCAGCAGTTACTCGACTAGCACAGATACGCAGTATTTT. Translation gives CASSYSTSTDTQYF.

This clone was observed a handful of times. The genes are TRBV5-1 and TRBJ1-1; TRBD1 agrees at 7 bases. CDR1 SGHRS and CDR2 YFSETQ come from the germline V gene. V was pared by 4 bases and J by 8 bases, with 14 bases of the junction left unmatched. The CDR3 is 15 amino acids. The CDR3 sequence is CASSQQMDRPEEAFF. DNA of the CDR3: TGCGCCAGCAGCCAACAAATGGACAGGCCCGAAGAAGCTTTCTTT. Full variable domain (rest looked up from reference TRBV5-1 and TRBJ1-1): KAGVTQTPRYLIKTRGQQVTLSCSPISGHRSVSWYQQTPGQGLQFLFEYFSETQRNKGNFPGRFSGRQFSNSRSEMNVSTLELGDSALYLCASSQQMDRPEEAFFGQGTRLTVV.

V gene TRBV28 combines with J gene TRBJ2-2, with a tentative D call TRBD2 (5 bases). Germline V gene sequence: CDR1 MDHEN, CDR2 SYDVKM. This CDR3 is built from 13 residues. Trimming left V 8 bases short and J 1 base short, with 8 bases between. The CDR3 bases are TGTGCCAGCGACGGGATGAACACCGGGGAGCTGTTTTTT. Translated: CASDGMNTGELFF. Combining the CDR3 with reference TRBV28 and TRBJ2-2 gives the whole variable domain DVKVTQSSRYLVKRTGEKVFLECVQDMDHENMFWYRQDPGLGLRLIYFSYDVKMKEKGDIPEGYSVSREKKERFSLILESASTNQTSMYLCASDGMNTGELFFGEGSRLTVL.

The V and J genes are TRBV29-1 and TRBJ2-4; TRBD1 aligns across 8 bases. Germline assignment: CDR1 SQVTM and CDR2 ANQGSEA. Trimming at V came to 7 bases and at J to 9 bases, leaving 11 bases not matched to a gene. This CDR3 region has 13 residues. In nucleotides, the CDR3 is TGCAGCGCCCCCGACAGGGGTGATGGCATTCAGTACTTC. Encoded protein: CSAPDRGDGIQYF.

The chain combines TRBV11-2 with TRBJ2-7; 10 nucleotides match TRBD2. V was clipped by 5 bases and J by 6 bases; unmatched bases: 4. The CDR3 runs 13 residues. CDR1 is SGHAT, CDR2 FQNNGV, per germline. For the CDR3, the DNA is TGTGCCAGCAGCCCGGGACTAGCGCGCGAGCAGTACTTC. Translating it yields CASSPGLAREQYF.

This clone came up a few times. V gene TRBV15 combines with J gene TRBJ1-5, with TRBD1 as a possible D gene (6 bases). This CDR3 region has 16 residues. Germline assignment: CDR1 LNHNV and CDR2 YYDKDF (reference sequence). V was shortened by 1 base and J by 3 bases, with 13 bases between the two germline ends. The chain's CDR3 is CATSRGRGANNQPQHF. The DNA for the CDR3 is TGTGCCACCAGCAGAGGACGGGGGGCCAACAATCAGCCCCAGCATTTT.

The chain employs TRBV25-1 and TRBJ2-5; 10 bases match TRBD2. Trimming at V came to 1 base and at J to 4 bases, leaving 9 bases not matched to a gene. This CDR3 region has 17 residues. CDR1 and CDR2 (germline): MGHDK, SYGVNS. CDR3 sequence reads: CASSELGASGGPETQYF. CDR3 nucleotide sequence: TGTGCCAGCAGTGAATTGGGGGCTAGCGGGGGTCCAGAGACCCAGTACTTC.

The chain combines TRBV6-5 with TRBJ2-6; maybe TRBD1 (5 bases). This CDR3 is 14 amino acids long. The V gene's germline CDR1 is MNHEY and CDR2 SVGAGI. Trimming stripped 8 bases from V and 2 bases from J, with 10 bases between. This CDR3 is CASVQGTGANVLTF. The CDR3 nucleotides read TGTGCCAGCGTCCAGGGAACTGGGGCCAACGTCCTGACTTTC.

The gene calls are TRBV5-4 and TRBJ2-7; TRBD2 aligns across 9 bases. CDR1 and CDR2 from the germline V gene are SGHNT and YYREEE (reference sequence). The length of the CDR3 is 15 residues. J was trimmed by 0 bases and V by 3 bases; bases with no gene match: 4. CDR3 sequence: CASSSGLAVSYEQYF. The DNA for the CDR3 is TGTGCCAGCAGCTCGGGACTAGCAGTCTCCTACGAGCAGTACTTC.

The chain couples TRBV28 to TRBJ1-5, with 8 bases identical to TRBD1. Germline-derived CDR1 and CDR2 are MDHEN and SYDVKM. V was pared by 8 bases and J by 6 bases, with 12 bases of the junction left unmatched. The CDR3 has 15 amino acids. CDR3 in amino acids: CASALDRVSIQPQHF. The CDR3, as DNA: TGTGCCAGCGCGCTGGACAGGGTTTCGATTCAGCCCCAGCATTTT.

The chain employs TRBV4-2 and TRBJ1-1; D perhaps matches TRBD1 (5 bases). The CDR3 has 17 amino acids. Trimming shortened V by 0 bases and J by 0 bases, and 14 bases separated the two germline ends. CDR1 is LGHNA, CDR2 YNFKEQ, per germline. In DNA, the CDR3 is TGTGCCAGCAGCCAAGATAAACCGGGACTCCTGAACACTGAAGCTTTCTTT. Translation gives CASSQDKPGLLNTEAFF.

The chain recombines TRBV5-8 with TRBJ2-3; tentative D call: TRBD2 (5 bases). The CDR3 is made up of 14 amino acids. Germline CDR1 reads SGHTS; CDR2 reads YDEGEE. The V and J ends lost 4 bases and 5 bases respectively, with 14 bases between them. CDR3 in amino acids: CASSGEGEGDTQYF. DNA for the CDR3: TGTGCCAGCAGCGGCGAGGGAGAGGGAGATACGCAGTATTTT. Filled out from reference TRBV5-8 and TRBJ2-3, the complete variable domain reads EAGVTQSPTHLIKTRGQQATLRCSPISGHTSVYWYQQALGLGLQFLLWYDEGEERNRGNFPPRFSGRQFPNYSSELNVNALELEDSALYLCASSGEGEGDTQYFGPGTRLTVL.

The CDR3 sequence: CASSRRDTGNTIYF. For the CDR3, the DNA is TGTGCCAGCAGTCGCCGGGACACGGGAAACACCATATATTTT. This chain links TRBV6-6 with TRBJ1-3; D might be TRBD1 (6 bases). This CDR3 is built from 14 residues. V lost 5 bases, J lost 4 bases, and 12 bases lay in between. Germline assignment: CDR1 MNHNY and CDR2 SVGAGI (reference sequence).